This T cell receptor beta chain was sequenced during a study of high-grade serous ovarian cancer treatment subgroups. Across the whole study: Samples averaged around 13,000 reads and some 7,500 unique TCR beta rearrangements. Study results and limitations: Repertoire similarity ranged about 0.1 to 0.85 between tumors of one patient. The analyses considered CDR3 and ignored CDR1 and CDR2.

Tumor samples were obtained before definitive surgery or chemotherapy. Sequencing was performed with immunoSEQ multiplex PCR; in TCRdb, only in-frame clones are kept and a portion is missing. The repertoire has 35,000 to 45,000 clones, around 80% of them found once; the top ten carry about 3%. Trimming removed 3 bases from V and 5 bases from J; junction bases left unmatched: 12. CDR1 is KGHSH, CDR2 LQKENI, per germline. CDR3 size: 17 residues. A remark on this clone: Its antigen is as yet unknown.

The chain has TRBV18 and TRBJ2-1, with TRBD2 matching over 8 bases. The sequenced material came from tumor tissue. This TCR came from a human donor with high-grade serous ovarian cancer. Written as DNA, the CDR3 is TGTGCCAGCTCACCCTCGAATAGGCTAGCGGGCCACAATGAGCAGTTCTTC. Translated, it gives CASSPSNRLAGHNEQFF. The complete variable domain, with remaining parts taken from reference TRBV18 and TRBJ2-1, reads NAGVMQNPRHLVRRRGQEARLRCSPMKGHSHVYWYRQLPEEGLKFMVYLQKENIIDESGMPKERFSAEFPKEGPSILRIQQVVRGDSAAYFCASSPSNRLAGHNEQFFGPGTRLTVL.